The rows below give T cell receptor beta chains drawn from one sample of a study of cytomegalovirus exposure and HLA in healthy donors. TCRdb keeps only in-frame clones here, not all; method: immunoSEQ multiplex PCR. The data contain about 200,000 clones, 65% to 85% of them singletons. Sequenced material: PBMCs. The receptors come from a man between 50 and 59 years old in good health and CMV-seronegative. Each CDR3 is given with its conserved first and last residue. A D gene is named only where the DNA matches it firmly. Clone size is shown for a subset of rows, as once, few, many or a class of expanded clone.

D: TRBD1
J: TRBJ2-7
V: TRBV4-1
length: 16
size: NA
DNA: TGCGCCAGCAGCCAAGGCCTACAGGGGCGTGGGTCCGAGCAGTACTTC
CDR3: CASSQGLQGRGSEQYF

D: NA
J: TRBJ2-1
V: TRBV19
length: 15
size: NA
DNA: TGTGCCAGTAGTATATCCAGGGTGGGTTGGAATGAGCAGTTCTTC
CDR3: CASSISRVGWNEQFF

D: NA
J: TRBJ2-7
V: TRBV6-5
length: 14
size: NA
DNA: TGTGCCAGCAGCCCCCGGGGGAGCTCCTACGAGCAGTACTTC
CDR3: CASSPRGSSYEQYF

D: NA
J: TRBJ1-5
V: TRBV30
length: 12
size: few
DNA: TGTGCCTGGAGTGTATCGGCGGGGCCCCAGCATTTT
CDR3: CAWSVSAGPQHF

D: NA
J: TRBJ1-5
V: TRBV4-1
length: 15
size: NA
DNA: TGCGCCAGCAGCCCAGGACAGAGTAGCAATCAGCCCCAGCATTTT
CDR3: CASSPGQSSNQPQHF

D: NA
J: TRBJ2-6
V: TRBV19
length: 14
size: NA
DNA: TGTGCCAGTAGTATTCGCGGTGGGGCCAACGTCCTGACTTTC
CDR3: CASSIRGGANVLTF

D: NA
J: TRBJ1-2
V: TRBV5-1
length: 14
size: NA
DNA: TGCGCCAGCAGCCAGCGCGCCGATAACTATGGCTACACCTTC
CDR3: CASSQRADNYGYTF

D: TRBD1
J: TRBJ2-2
V: TRBV4-2
length: 16
size: NA
DNA: TGTGCCAGCAGCCAAGCCGGACAGGGAAGAACCGGGGAGCTGTTTTTT
CDR3: CASSQAGQGRTGELFF

D: TRBD2
J: TRBJ2-2
V: TRBV6-4
length: 15
size: NA
DNA: TGTGCCAGCAGGAGGACTAGCGAAGGCACCGGGGAGCTGTTTTTT
CDR3: CASRRTSEGTGELFF

D: TRBD2
J: TRBJ2-3
V: TRBV28
length: 15
size: NA
DNA: TGTGCCAGCAGTTTACGGGACTATCGTACAGATACGCAGTATTTT
CDR3: CASSLRDYRTDTQYF

D: TRBD2
J: TRBJ2-7
V: TRBV7-6
length: 15
size: once
DNA: TGTGCCAGCAGCCAGTTTGGGACTAGGGACTACGAGCAGTACTTC
CDR3: CASSQFGTRDYEQYF

D: TRBD1
J: TRBJ2-1
V: TRBV28
length: 15
size: NA
DNA: TGTGCCAGCAGTTCCGTGACAGGGTATGATGGTGAGCAGTTCTTC
CDR3: CASSSVTGYDGEQFF

D: NA
J: TRBJ2-3
V: TRBV7-2
length: 14
size: NA
DNA: TGTGCCAGCAGCCTAACAGGTATCACAGATACGCAGTATTTT
CDR3: CASSLTGITDTQYF

D: TRBD1
J: TRBJ2-3
V: TRBV29-1
length: 12
size: few
DNA: TGCAGCACGGGACAGGGAACAGATACGCAGTATTTT
CDR3: CSTGQGTDTQYF

D: NA
J: TRBJ2-5
V: TRBV6-1
length: 14
size: NA
DNA: TGTGCCAGCAGCATGGCCCAGGGGCTCGAGACCCAGTACTTC
CDR3: CASSMAQGLETQYF

D: TRBD2
J: TRBJ2-4
V: TRBV28
length: 14
size: NA
DNA: TGTGCCAGCAGTTTCTCGGGAGGGTCAGACATTCAGTACTTC
CDR3: CASSFSGGSDIQYF

D: NA
J: TRBJ1-6
V: TRBV28
length: 15
size: NA
DNA: TGTGCCAGCAGTTTTCGGCAGGGAAATAATTCACCCCTCCACTTT
CDR3: CASSFRQGNNSPLHF

D: NA
J: TRBJ1-2
V: TRBV28
length: 15
size: NA
DNA: TGTGCCAGCAGTTTAGGGCCCTTCATTAACTATGGCTACACCTTC
CDR3: CASSLGPFINYGYTF

D: TRBD1
J: TRBJ1-5
V: TRBV27
length: 14
size: NA
DNA: TGTGCCAGCAGTTTAGAGCCAGGGGGCCAGCCCCAGCATTTT
CDR3: CASSLEPGGQPQHF

D: TRBD1
J: TRBJ2-7
V: TRBV28
length: 14
size: NA
DNA: TGTGCCAGCAGTACTCCGGGACAGACCTCCGAGCAGTACTTC
CDR3: CASSTPGQTSEQYF

D: TRBD2
J: TRBJ2-5
V: TRBV7-8
length: 16
size: NA
DNA: TGTGCCAGCAGCCAATTCAAGACGGGACTAGCGGTGGCCCAGTACTTC
CDR3: CASSQFKTGLAVAQYF

D: NA
J: TRBJ2-5
V: TRBV2
length: 11
size: few
DNA: TGTGCCAGCAGTGTCCTAGAGACCCAGTACTTC
CDR3: CASSVLETQYF

D: NA
J: TRBJ2-3
V: TRBV29-1
length: 13
size: NA
DNA: TGCAGCGCTTCGCTAAGCCGCACAGATACGCAGTATTTT
CDR3: CSASLSRTDTQYF

D: NA
J: TRBJ2-5
V: TRBV27
length: 13
size: NA
DNA: TGTGCCAGCAGTTCGCGGGGAGAAGAGACCCAGTACTTC
CDR3: CASSSRGEETQYF

D: NA
J: TRBJ1-5
V: TRBV15
length: 13
size: NA
DNA: TGTGCCACCCGTTCCCAGGTCGGACAGCCCCAGCATTTT
CDR3: CATRSQVGQPQHF